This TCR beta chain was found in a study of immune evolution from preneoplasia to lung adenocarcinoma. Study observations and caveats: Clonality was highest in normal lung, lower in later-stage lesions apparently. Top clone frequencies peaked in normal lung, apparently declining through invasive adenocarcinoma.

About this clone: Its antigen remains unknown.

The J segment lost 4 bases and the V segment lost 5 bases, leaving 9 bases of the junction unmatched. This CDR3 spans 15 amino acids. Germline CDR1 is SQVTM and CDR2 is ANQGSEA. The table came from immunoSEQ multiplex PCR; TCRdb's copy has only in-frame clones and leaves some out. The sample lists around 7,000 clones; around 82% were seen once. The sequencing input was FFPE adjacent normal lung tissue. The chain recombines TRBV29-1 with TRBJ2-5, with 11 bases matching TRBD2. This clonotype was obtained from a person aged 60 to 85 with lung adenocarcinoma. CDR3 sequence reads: CSVPLTGLAGETQYF. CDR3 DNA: TGCAGCGTTCCACTCACCGGACTAGCGGGAGAGACCCAGTACTTC.